This T cell receptor (beta chain) was recorded in a study of metastatic and nonmetastatic thyroid tumors. At the level of the study: For malignant and benign thyroid patients, tumor or nodule tissue and blood were the sources whose repertoires were compared. Findings of the study overall: Benign nodules reportedly had significantly lower TCR beta diversity than malignant thyroid tumors in blood and tumor.

CDR3 length: 16 residues. J gave up 6 bases and V 9 bases, and 13 bases lay outside the gene matches. Germline CDR1 reads MNHNS; CDR2 reads SASEGT. Among the patients, none had received any treatment before thyroid surgery. MiXCR reprocessed the PCR reads for TCRdb. The sample holds 24,000 or so clones, 15% to 20% seen once. This clone was recorded a few times. What it recognizes is unknown. The source of this sequence is a male donor with papillary thyroid cancer or a benign thyroid nodule (not recorded which). Some clones in this sample may be carry-over from other donors' samples. This chain joins TRBV6-1 and TRBJ2-2, with 10 bases that match TRBD2. Sequenced: blood. The CDR3 here is CASYRIAGGNAGELFF. The CDR3 bases are TGTGCCAGTTACCGAATAGCGGGAGGAAACGCCGGGGAGCTGTTTTTT.